The 28 T cell receptor beta chains below come from one sample, sequenced in a study of cytomegalovirus exposure and HLA in healthy donors. Use of 60 Vbeta and 13 Jbeta primers characterized the PCR. Some clones are missing from TCRdb's copy, which holds only in-frame ones; the method was immunoSEQ multiplex PCR. The sample lists roughly 120,000 clones; about 69% were seen once. The sequencing sample was made of PBMCs. The receptor set was obtained from a young woman in good health and CMV-seronegative.

The V call is TRBV2, the J call TRBJ1-5; 8 nucleotides agree with TRBD1. The CDR3 has 17 residues. Germline loops: CDR1 SNHLY, CDR2 FYNNEI. V shed 3 bases, J shed 9 bases, and the junction held 16 bases outside the gene matches. CDR3 coding DNA: TGTGCCAGCAGTGAGCCCAGGACAGGGCCTTCCCCATCGCCCCAGCATTTT. Amino acids: CASSEPRTGPSPSPQHF.

The V call is TRBV7-8, the J call TRBJ1-5, with TRBD1 matching 8 bases. Germline V gives CDR1 SGHVS, CDR2 FQNEAQ. The ends lost 2 bases at V and 7 bases at J; junction bases unmatched: 13. This CDR3 region has 17 residues. The CDR3 region has the DNA TGTGCCAGCAGCTTACGGGACAGGATGATGGGAGGGCAGCCCCAGCATTTT. Its protein is CASSLRDRMMGGQPQHF.

The chain uses TRBV5-1 and TRBJ1-1, with D maybe TRBD1 (6 bases). Per the germline V gene, CDR1 is SGHRS and CDR2 is YFSETQ. This CDR3 spans 14 amino acids. V was pared by 5 bases and J by 4 bases, with 15 bases between. Written as DNA, the CDR3 is TGCGCCAGCAGTCTAGGGGGAAGCGGCACTGAAGCTTTCTTT. Residues: CASSLGGSGTEAFF. The full variable domain, rest sourced from reference TRBV5-1 and TRBJ1-1, is KAGVTQTPRYLIKTRGQQVTLSCSPISGHRSVSWYQQTPGQGLQFLFEYFSETQRNKGNFPGRFSGRQFSNSRSEMNVSTLELGDSALYLCASSLGGSGTEAFFGQGTRLTVV.

The V gene is TRBV19, the J gene TRBJ1-1, with 8 nucleotides matching TRBD1. CDR3 size: 13 residues. V trimming: 10 bases; J trimming: 1 base; junction bases outside the gene matches: 5. Germline CDR1 and CDR2: LNHDA and SQIVND (reference sequence). As DNA, the CDR3 is TGTGCCACCAGGGACAGGCAGAACACTGAAGCTTTCTTT. Amino acid sequence: CATRDRQNTEAFF.

The chain combines TRBV29-1 with TRBJ2-7, with D tentatively TRBD1 (6 bases). CDR1 is SQVTM and CDR2 is ANQGSEA in the germline V gene. This CDR3 spans 11 amino acids. Between the trimmed V and J ends, which lost 4 bases and 6 bases, there was a span of 10 bases. The CDR3 is CSVGGRGEQYF. Written as DNA, the CDR3 is TGCAGCGTTGGGGGCAGGGGCGAGCAGTACTTC.

This clone was seen just once. This chain joins TRBV6-5 and TRBJ1-4, with a weak D call TRBD1 (5 bases). CDR3 length: 14 amino acids. V lost 7 bases and J lost 3, with 12 bases in between. Germline CDR1 MNHEY, CDR2 SVGAGI. CDR3 loop: CASNDGGANEKLFF. DNA for the CDR3: TGTGCCAGCAACGACGGGGGTGCTAATGAAAAACTGTTTTTT.

The chain couples TRBV19 to TRBJ2-2, with 12 nucleotides matching TRBD1. The CDR3 is made up of 15 amino acids. Germline V CDR1 and CDR2: LNHDA, SQIVND (reference sequence). Trimming cost V 3 bases and J 7 bases; bases outside gene matches: 3. As DNA, the CDR3 is TGTGCCAGTAGTATGGGACAGGGGGCCGGCGGGGAGCTGTTTTTT. This gives the protein CASSMGQGAGGELFF.

The chain is built from TRBV5-1 and TRBJ2-2; D call uncertain. CDR3 length: 12 residues. The V and J ends lost 2 bases and 6 bases respectively, with 5 bases between them. Germline CDR1 and CDR2: SGHRS and YFSETQ. The DNA of the CDR3 is TGCGCCAGCAGCTTCAATGCCGGGGAGCTGTTTTTT. This codes for CASSFNAGELFF.

The gene calls are TRBV10-3 and TRBJ1-3, with D unresolved. Germline loops: CDR1 ENHRY, CDR2 SYGVKD. Trimming removed 10 bases from V and 0 bases from J, with 13 bases in between. This CDR3 has 14 residues. CDR3 in DNA: TGTGCCACCTCCCTAGAGAGCTCTGGAAACACCATATATTTT. This sequence encodes CATSLESSGNTIYF.

The genes are TRBV2 and TRBJ1-4; 8 positions match TRBD1. The V gene end was trimmed by 4 bases and the J gene end by 5 bases; junction bases not matched to a gene: 6. The CDR3 consists of 15 residues. The germline V gene encodes CDR1 SNHLY and CDR2 FYNNEI. In DNA form, the CDR3 reads TGTGCCAGCAGTGTGGGCAGGGGGCGGAATGAAAAACTGTTTTTT. It specifies CASSVGRGRNEKLFF.

This clone has a single count. The chain is built from TRBV5-4 and TRBJ2-3; D remains unclear. The germline V gene has CDR1 SGHNT and CDR2 YYREEE (reference sequence). The CDR3 covers 12 residues. V dropped 5 bases and J dropped 0 bases, with 4 bases sitting between them. CDR3 in DNA: TGTGCCAGCAGGTCTAGCACAGATACGCAGTATTTT. Translation gives CASRSSTDTQYF.

The V gene is TRBV28, the J gene TRBJ2-1, with 8 positions matching TRBD1. From germline, CDR1 is MDHEN and CDR2 SYDVKM. V lost 3 bases and J lost 7; bases outside the gene matches: 2. CDR3 length equals 13 residues. The CDR3 here is CASSLQGANEQFF. In DNA form, the CDR3 reads TGTGCCAGCAGTTTGCAGGGGGCAAATGAGCAGTTCTTC.

V gene TRBV4-2 combines with J gene TRBJ1-1; tentatively, D is TRBD1 (5 bases). CDR1 and CDR2 from the germline V gene are LGHNA and YNFKEQ. V lost 0 bases, J lost 5 bases, and 10 bases lay in between. CDR3 length equals 14 residues. For the CDR3, the DNA is TGTGCCAGCAGCCAAGAGGGAGGGGTGACTGAAGCTTTCTTT. It yields the protein CASSQEGGVTEAFF.

The chain couples TRBV6-1 to TRBJ2-1, with 8 nucleotides matching TRBD1. V was clipped by 10 bases and J by 5 bases; unmatched bases: 7. CDR1 and CDR2 (germline): MNHNS, SASEGT. CDR3 size: 13 residues. The DNA of the CDR3 is TGTGCCATCAGAGGACAGGGCAACAATGAGCAGTTCTTC. Its protein is CAIRGQGNNEQFF.

The count of this clone is one. CDR3 sequence (DNA): TGTGCCAGCAGGTTCGGGGTCCCTTACGAGCAGTACTTC. Amino acid sequence: CASRFGVPYEQYF. The gene calls are TRBV2 and TRBJ2-7; D possibly corresponds to TRBD2 (5 bases). Trimming stripped 6 bases from V and 4 bases from J, with 13 bases between. This CDR3 has 13 amino acids. Germline V gives CDR1 SNHLY, CDR2 FYNNEI. Looking up the rest from reference TRBV2 and TRBJ2-7 gives the full variable domain: EPEVTQTPSHQVTQMGQEVILRCVPISNHLYFYWYRQILGQKVEFLVSFYNNEISEKSEIFDDQFSVERPDGSNFTLKIRSTKLEDSAMYFCASRFGVPYEQYFGPGTRLTVT.

The chain employs TRBV14 and TRBJ1-1; TRBD1 matches 7 bases. The CDR3 length is 14 residues. Looked up from germline, CDR1 is SGHDN and CDR2 is FVKESK. V shed 4 bases and J 4 bases; nucleotides not matched to a gene: 6. The chain's CDR3 is CASSPFQGGTEAFF. The DNA of the CDR3 is TGTGCCAGCAGCCCATTCCAGGGGGGCACTGAAGCTTTCTTT.

This clone was counted only a few times. The chain is built from TRBV5-1 and TRBJ1-1, with no clear D. Germline assignment: CDR1 SGHRS and CDR2 YFSETQ. This CDR3 has 14 residues. V dropped 1 base and J dropped 7 bases, with 14 bases sitting between them. CDR3 coding DNA: TGCGCCAGCAGCTTGCGATTGCGAGGTAATGAAGCTTTCTTT. Translating it yields CASSLRLRGNEAFF.

This clone was seen once. The chain combines TRBV4-1 with TRBJ1-2; D is perhaps TRBD1 (5 bases). The V and J ends lost 1 base and 7 bases respectively, with 19 bases between them. The V gene's germline CDR1 is MGHRA and CDR2 YSYEKL. CDR3 length: 16 amino acids. The CDR3 sequence is CASSQGPFSGNSGYTF. The CDR3 bases are TGCGCCAGCAGCCAAGGGCCCTTCTCAGGGAATAGTGGCTACACCTTC.

CDR3 loop: CASSSEGTGGNYGYTF. The CDR3 DNA reads TGTGCCAGCAGCTCCGAAGGGACAGGGGGCAATTATGGCTACACCTTC. The chain combines TRBV7-2 with TRBJ1-2; 12 nucleotides line up with TRBD1. The CDR3 runs 16 residues. Per germline, CDR1 SGHTA and CDR2 FQGNSA. J lost 5 bases, V lost 4 bases, and 8 bases had no gene match.

The J gene is TRBJ2-3, the V gene TRBV29-1, with 9 positions matching TRBD1. Germline values: CDR1 SQVTM, CDR2 ANQGSEA. The CDR3 spans 16 residues. V trimming: 4 bases; J trimming: 3 bases; junction bases outside the gene matches: 11. The CDR3 coding sequence is TGCAGCGTTGGACAAACAGGGGGCAAGAGGACAGATACGCAGTATTTT. As protein: CSVGQTGGKRTDTQYF.

The chain joins TRBV7-8 to TRBJ2-1, with a tentative D call TRBD2 (6 bases). CDR1 is SGHVS and CDR2 is FQNEAQ in the germline V gene. This CDR3 has 15 amino acids. V was cut by 1 base and J by 3 bases, with 10 bases left in between. The CDR3 spells CASSLVLAVYNEQFF. CDR3 in DNA: TGTGCCAGCAGCTTAGTGTTAGCGGTCTACAATGAGCAGTTCTTC.

The chain carries TRBV9 and TRBJ1-6; TRBD1 might be the D (6 bases). This CDR3 is built from 13 residues. The germline gives CDR1 SGDLS, CDR2 YYNGEE. The ends were cut back, 1 base at V and 14 bases at J, with 13 bases in the middle. CDR3 sequence reads: CASSVNREGSLHF. The DNA of the CDR3 is TGTGCCAGCAGCGTAAACAGGGAAGGATCCCTCCACTTT.

The chain links TRBV5-1 to TRBJ2-1; no firm D call. V lost 0 bases and J 3 bases, leaving 16 bases between the germline ends. This CDR3 is built from 17 residues. CDR1 and CDR2 (germline): SGHRS, YFSETQ. CDR3 bases: TGCGCCAGCAGCTTGGCCTCAGGTCTGATAAACTACAATGAGCAGTTCTTC. Protein product: CASSLASGLINYNEQFF.

V and J are TRBV19 and TRBJ2-3, with a tentative D call TRBD1 (5 bases). The CDR3 contains 13 residues. V was clipped by 3 bases and J by 6 bases, with 10 bases between them. Germline CDR1 and CDR2: LNHDA and SQIVND (reference sequence). The CDR3 loop is CASSMTAWDTQYF. The CDR3 DNA follows: TGTGCCAGTAGTATGACAGCCTGGGATACGCAGTATTTT.

This clone has just one count. CDR3 in amino acids: CSVPGTNTYEQYF. CDR3 sequence (DNA): TGCAGCGTGCCCGGGACAAACACCTACGAGCAGTACTTC. The chain combines TRBV29-1 with TRBJ2-7, with D possibly matching TRBD1 (6 bases). The CDR3 is made up of 13 amino acids. V gave up 6 bases and J gave up 2 bases, with 14 bases separating them. The germline V gene has CDR1 SQVTM and CDR2 ANQGSEA.

The V gene is TRBV25-1, the J gene TRBJ1-5; no clear D. The CDR3 runs to 13 residues. Germline lookup yields CDR1 MGHDK and CDR2 SYGVNS. Trimming took 3 bases from V and 7 from J, leaving 10 bases between them. CDR3 sequence reads: CASSDRQSQPQHF. As DNA, the CDR3 is TGTGCCAGCAGTGACAGGCAGTCGCAGCCCCAGCATTTT.

This chain uses TRBV19 with TRBJ2-1; 10 bases are shared with TRBD2. J was trimmed by 8 bases and V by 3 bases; bases with no gene match: 7. The CDR3 is made up of 15 amino acids. The V gene's germline CDR1 is LNHDA and CDR2 SQIVND (reference sequence). CDR3: CASSMGAGGRDEQFF. CDR3 nucleotide sequence: TGTGCCAGTAGTATGGGAGCGGGGGGGAGAGATGAGCAGTTCTTC.

The gene calls are TRBV28 and TRBJ2-3; the match to TRBD2 covers 8 bases. CDR3 size: 15 residues. Unmatched junction bases numbered 4, after V lost 3 bases and J lost 2 bases. Germline loops: CDR1 MDHEN, CDR2 SYDVKM. CDR3 region: CASSFLAGITDTQYF. The DNA for the CDR3 is TGTGCCAGCAGTTTTTTAGCGGGGATCACAGATACGCAGTATTTT.